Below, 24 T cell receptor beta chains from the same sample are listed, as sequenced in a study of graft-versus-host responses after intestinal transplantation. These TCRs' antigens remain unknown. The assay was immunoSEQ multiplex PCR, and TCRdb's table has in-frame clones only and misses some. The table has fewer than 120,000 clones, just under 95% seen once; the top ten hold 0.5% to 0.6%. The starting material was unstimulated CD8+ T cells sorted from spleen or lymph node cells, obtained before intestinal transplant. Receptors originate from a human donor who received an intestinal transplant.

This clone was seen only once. The CDR3 nucleotides read TGTGCCAGCAGCCCATTGGCTAGCGGATATACGCAGTATTTT. Encoded protein: CASSPLASGYTQYF. This chain connects TRBV7-9 to TRBJ2-3, with 7 bases lining up with TRBD2. Germline loops: CDR1 SEHNR, CDR2 FQNEAQ (reference sequence). This CDR3 is 14 amino acids long. Trimming cost V 5 bases and J 7 bases; bases outside gene matches: 9.

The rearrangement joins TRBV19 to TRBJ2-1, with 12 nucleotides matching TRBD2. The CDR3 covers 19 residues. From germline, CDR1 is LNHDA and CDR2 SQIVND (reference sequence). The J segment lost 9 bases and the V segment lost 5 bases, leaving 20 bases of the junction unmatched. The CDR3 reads CASSRELLAGGLGSVEQFF. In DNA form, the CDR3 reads TGTGCCAGTAGTCGGGAGTTGCTAGCGGGAGGGTTGGGATCGGTTGAGCAGTTCTTC. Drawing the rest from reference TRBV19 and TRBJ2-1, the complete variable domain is DGGITQSPKYLFRKEGQNVTLSCEQNLNHDAMYWYRQDPGQGLRLIYYSQIVNDFQKGDIAEGYSVSREKKESFPLTVTSAQKNPTAFYLCASSRELLAGGLGSVEQFFGPGTRLTVL.

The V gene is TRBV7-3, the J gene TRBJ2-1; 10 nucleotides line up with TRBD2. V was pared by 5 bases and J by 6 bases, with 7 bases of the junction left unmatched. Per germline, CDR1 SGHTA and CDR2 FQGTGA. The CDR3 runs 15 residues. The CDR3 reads CASSGLAGVFNEQFF. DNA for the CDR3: TGTGCCAGCAGCGGGCTAGCGGGAGTGTTCAATGAGCAGTTCTTC.

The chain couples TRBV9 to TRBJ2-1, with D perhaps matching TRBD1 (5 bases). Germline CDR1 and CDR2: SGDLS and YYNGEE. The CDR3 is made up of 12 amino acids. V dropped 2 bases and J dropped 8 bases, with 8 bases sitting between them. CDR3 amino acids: CASSVQGHEQFF. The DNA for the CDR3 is TGTGCCAGCAGCGTCCAGGGCCATGAGCAGTTCTTC. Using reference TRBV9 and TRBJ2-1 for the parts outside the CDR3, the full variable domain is DSGVTQTPKHLITATGQRVTLRCSPRSGDLSVYWYQQSLDQGLQFLIQYYNGEERAKGNILERFSAQQFPDLHSELNLSSLELGDSALYFCASSVQGHEQFFGPGTRLTVL.

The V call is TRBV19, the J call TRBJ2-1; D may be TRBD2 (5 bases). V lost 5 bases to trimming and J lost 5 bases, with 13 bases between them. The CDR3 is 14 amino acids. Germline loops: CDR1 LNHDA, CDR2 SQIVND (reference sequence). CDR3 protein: CASSPMDLDNEQFF. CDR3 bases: TGTGCCAGTAGTCCCATGGACTTGGACAATGAGCAGTTCTTC. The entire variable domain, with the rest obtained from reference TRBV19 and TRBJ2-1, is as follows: DGGITQSPKYLFRKEGQNVTLSCEQNLNHDAMYWYRQDPGQGLRLIYYSQIVNDFQKGDIAEGYSVSREKKESFPLTVTSAQKNPTAFYLCASSPMDLDNEQFFGPGTRLTVL.

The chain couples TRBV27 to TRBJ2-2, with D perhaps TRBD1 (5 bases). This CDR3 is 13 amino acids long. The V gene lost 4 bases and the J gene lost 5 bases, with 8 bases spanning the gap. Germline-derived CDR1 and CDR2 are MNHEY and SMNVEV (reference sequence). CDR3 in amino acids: CASSYQGTGELFF. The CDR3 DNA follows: TGTGCCAGCAGTTACCAGGGTACCGGGGAGCTGTTTTTT.

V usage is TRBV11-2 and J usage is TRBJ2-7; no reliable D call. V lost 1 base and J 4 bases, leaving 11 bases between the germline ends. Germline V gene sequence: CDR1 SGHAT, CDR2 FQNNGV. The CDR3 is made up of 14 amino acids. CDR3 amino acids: CASSLGGGDYEQYF. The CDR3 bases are TGTGCCAGCAGCTTAGGAGGTGGGGATTACGAGCAGTACTTC.

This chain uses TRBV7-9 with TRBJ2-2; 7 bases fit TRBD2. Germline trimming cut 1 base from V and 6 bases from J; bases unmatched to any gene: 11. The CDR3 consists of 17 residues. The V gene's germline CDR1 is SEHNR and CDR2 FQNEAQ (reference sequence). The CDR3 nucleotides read TGTGCCAGCAGCTTAGAGGAATCTTGGGAGGGCTCCGGGGAGCTGTTTTTT. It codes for CASSLEESWEGSGELFF.

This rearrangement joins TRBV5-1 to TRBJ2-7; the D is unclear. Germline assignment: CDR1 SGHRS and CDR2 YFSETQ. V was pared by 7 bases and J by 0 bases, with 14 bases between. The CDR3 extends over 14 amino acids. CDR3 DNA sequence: TGCGCCAGCTCGAATCCGGGCCTCTCCTACGAGCAGTACTTC. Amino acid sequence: CASSNPGLSYEQYF.

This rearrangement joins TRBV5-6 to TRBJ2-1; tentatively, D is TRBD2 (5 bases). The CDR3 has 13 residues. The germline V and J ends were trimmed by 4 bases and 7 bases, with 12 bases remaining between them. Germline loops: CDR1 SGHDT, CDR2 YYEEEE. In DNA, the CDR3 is TGTGCCAGCAGCCCGACCAGCGGTAATGAGCAGTTCTTC. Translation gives CASSPTSGNEQFF. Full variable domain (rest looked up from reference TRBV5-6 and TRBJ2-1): DAGVTQSPTHLIKTRGQQVTLRCSPKSGHDTVSWYQQALGQGPQFIFQYYEEEERQRGNFPDRFSGHQFPNYSSELNVNALLLGDSALYLCASSPTSGNEQFFGPGTRLTVL.

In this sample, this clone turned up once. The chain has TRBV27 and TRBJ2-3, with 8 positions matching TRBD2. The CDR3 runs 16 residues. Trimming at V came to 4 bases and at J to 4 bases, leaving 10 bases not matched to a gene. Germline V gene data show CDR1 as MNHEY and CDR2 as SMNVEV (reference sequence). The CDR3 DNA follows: TGTGCCAGCAGTTCCCGGGGACTAGTGGGAGCAGATACGCAGTATTTT. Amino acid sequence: CASSSRGLVGADTQYF.

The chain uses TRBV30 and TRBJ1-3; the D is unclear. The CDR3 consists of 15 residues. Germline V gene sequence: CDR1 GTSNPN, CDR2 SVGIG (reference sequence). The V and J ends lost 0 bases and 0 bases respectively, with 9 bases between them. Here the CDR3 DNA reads TGTGCCTGGAGTGTAGGCTCGAGCTCTGGAAACACCATATATTTT. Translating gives CAWSVGSSSGNTIYF.

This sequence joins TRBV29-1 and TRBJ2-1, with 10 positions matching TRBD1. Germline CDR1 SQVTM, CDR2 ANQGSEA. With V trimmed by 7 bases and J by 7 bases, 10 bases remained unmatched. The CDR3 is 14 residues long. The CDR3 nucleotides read TGCAGCGCTGAGAGACAGGGGGCTCTTAATGAGCAGTTCTTC. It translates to CSAERQGALNEQFF.

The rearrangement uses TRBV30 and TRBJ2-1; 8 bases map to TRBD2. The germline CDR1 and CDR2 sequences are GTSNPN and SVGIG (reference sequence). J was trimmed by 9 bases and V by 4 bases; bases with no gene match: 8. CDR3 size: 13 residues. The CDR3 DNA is TGTGCCTGGACTAGCGGGTATTCGGGTGAGCAGTTCTTC. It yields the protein CAWTSGYSGEQFF. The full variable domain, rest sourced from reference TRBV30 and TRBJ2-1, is SQTIHQWPATLVQPVGSPLSLECTVEGTSNPNLYWYRQAAGRGLQLLFYSVGIGQISSEVPQNLSASRPQDRQFILSSKKLLLSDSGFYLCAWTSGYSGEQFFGPGTRLTVL.

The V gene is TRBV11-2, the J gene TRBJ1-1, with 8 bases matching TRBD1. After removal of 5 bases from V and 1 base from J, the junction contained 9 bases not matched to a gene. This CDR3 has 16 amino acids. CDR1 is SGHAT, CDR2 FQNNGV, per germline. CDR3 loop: CASSRWTGPRNTEAFF. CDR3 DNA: TGTGCCAGCAGCCGCTGGACAGGGCCGAGGAACACTGAAGCTTTCTTT. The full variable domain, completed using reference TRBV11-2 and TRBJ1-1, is EAGVAQSPRYKIIEKRQSVAFWCNPISGHATLYWYQQILGQGPKLLIQFQNNGVVDDSQLPKDRFSAERLKGVDSTLKIQPAKLEDSAVYLCASSRWTGPRNTEAFFGQGTRLTVV.

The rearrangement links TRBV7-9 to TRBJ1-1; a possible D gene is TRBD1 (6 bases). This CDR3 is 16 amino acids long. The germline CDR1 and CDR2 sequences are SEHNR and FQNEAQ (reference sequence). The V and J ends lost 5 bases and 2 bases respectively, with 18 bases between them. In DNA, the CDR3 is TGTGCCAGCAGCCCGAGGTCGGCAGGGGTTAACACTGAAGCTTTCTTT. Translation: CASSPRSAGVNTEAFF.

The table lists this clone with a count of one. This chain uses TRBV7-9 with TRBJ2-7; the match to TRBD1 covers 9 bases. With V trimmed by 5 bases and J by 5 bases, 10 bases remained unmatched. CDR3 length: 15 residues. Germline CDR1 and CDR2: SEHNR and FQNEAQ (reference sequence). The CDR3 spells CASSNFRDRDDEQYF. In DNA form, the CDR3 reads TGTGCCAGCAGCAACTTCCGGGACAGGGATGACGAGCAGTACTTC.

DNA for the CDR3: TGTGCCAGCAGCCTAAGGGGGGGAGAGAATGAGCAGTTCTTC. Protein product: CASSLRGGENEQFF. V gene TRBV21-1 combines with J gene TRBJ2-1; the DNA was not compared with TRBD2, the D call given in the table. TRBV21-1 is a listed pseudogene. This CDR3 contains 14 residues.

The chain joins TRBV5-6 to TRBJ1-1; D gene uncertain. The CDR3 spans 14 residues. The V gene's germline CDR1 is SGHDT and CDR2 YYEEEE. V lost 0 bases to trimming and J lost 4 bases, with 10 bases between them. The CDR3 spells CASSLGVGPTEAFF. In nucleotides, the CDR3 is TGTGCCAGCAGCTTGGGGGTGGGCCCCACTGAAGCTTTCTTT.

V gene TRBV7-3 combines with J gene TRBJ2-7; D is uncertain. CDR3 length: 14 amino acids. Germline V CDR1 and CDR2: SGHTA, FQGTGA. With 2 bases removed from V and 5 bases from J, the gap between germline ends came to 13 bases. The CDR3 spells CASSLAGSGHEQYF. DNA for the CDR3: TGTGCCAGCAGCTTAGCAGGATCCGGACACGAGCAGTACTTC.

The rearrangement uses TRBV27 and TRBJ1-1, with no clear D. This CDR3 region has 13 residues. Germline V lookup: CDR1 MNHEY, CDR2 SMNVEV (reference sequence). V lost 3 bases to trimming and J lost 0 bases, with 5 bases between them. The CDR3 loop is CASSLKVNTEAFF. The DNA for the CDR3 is TGTGCCAGCAGTTTGAAGGTGAACACTGAAGCTTTCTTT.

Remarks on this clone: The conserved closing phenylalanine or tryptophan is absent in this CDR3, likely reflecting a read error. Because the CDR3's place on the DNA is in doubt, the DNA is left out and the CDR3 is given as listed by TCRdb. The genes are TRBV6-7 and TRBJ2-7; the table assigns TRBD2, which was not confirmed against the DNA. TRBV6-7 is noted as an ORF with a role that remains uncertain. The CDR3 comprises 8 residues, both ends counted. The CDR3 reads CARQVRKE.

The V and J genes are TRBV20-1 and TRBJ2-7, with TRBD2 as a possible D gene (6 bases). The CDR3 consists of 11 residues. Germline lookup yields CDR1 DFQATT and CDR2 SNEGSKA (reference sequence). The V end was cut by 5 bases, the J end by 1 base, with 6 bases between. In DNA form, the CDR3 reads TGCAGTGCTGGGACTTCCTACGAGCAGTACTTC. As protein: CSAGTSYEQYF.

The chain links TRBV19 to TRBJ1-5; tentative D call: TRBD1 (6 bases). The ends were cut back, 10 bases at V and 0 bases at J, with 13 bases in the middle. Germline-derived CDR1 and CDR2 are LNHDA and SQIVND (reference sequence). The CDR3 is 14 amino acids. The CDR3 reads CATNGQYSNQPQHF. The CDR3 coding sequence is TGTGCCACCAACGGACAGTATAGCAATCAGCCCCAGCATTTT.